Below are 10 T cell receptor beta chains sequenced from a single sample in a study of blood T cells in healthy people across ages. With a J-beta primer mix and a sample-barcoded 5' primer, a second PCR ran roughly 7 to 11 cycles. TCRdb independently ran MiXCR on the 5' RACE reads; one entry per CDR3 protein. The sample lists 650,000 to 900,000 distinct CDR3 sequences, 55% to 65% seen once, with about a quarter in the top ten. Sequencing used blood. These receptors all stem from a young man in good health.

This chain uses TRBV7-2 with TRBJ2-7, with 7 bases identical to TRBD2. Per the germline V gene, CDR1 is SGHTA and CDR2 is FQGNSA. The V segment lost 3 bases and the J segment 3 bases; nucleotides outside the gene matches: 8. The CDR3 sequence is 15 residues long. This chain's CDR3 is CASSFAGVPLYEQYF. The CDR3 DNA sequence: TGTGCCAGCAGCTTCGCGGGGGTACCCCTCTACGAGCAGTACTTC.

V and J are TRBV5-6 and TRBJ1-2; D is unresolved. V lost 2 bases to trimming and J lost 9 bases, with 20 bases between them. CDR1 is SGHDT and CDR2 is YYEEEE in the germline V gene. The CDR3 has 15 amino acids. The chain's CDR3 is CASSLESNFWRSYTF. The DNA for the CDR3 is TGTGCCAGCAGCTTAGAGAGTAACTTTTGGCGTAGCTACACCTTC.

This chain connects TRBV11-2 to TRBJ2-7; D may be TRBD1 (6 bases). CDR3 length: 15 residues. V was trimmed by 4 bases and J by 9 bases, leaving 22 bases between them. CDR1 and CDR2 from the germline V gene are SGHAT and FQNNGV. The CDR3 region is CASSSSIQGAMWQYF. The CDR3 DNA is TGTGCCAGCAGCTCGTCGATACAGGGTGCAATGTGGCAGTACTTC. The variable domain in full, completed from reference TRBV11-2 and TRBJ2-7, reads EAGVAQSPRYKIIEKRQSVAFWCNPISGHATLYWYQQILGQGPKLLIQFQNNGVVDDSQLPKDRFSAERLKGVDSTLKIQPAKLEDSAVYLCASSSSIQGAMWQYFGPGTRLTVT.

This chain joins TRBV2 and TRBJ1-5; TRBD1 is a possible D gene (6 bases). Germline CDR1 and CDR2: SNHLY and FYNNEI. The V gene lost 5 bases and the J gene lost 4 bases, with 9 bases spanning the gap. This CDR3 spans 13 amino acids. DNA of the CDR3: TGTGCCAGCAGTCGGACAGAAAATCAGCCCCAGCATTTT. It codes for CASSRTENQPQHF.

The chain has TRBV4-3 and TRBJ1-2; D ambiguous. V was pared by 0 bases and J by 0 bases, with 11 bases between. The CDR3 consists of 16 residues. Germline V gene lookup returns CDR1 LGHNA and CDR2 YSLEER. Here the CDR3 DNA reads TGCGCCAGCAGCCAAGACAGGACCGTAGCTAACTATGGCTACACCTTC. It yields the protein CASSQDRTVANYGYTF.

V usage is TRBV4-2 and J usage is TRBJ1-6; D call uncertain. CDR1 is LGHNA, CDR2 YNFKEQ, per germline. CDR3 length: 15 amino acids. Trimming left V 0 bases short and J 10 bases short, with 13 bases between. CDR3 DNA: TGTGCCAGCAGCCAAGATGGGCTGACTGAATCACCCCTCCACTTT. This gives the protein CASSQDGLTESPLHF.

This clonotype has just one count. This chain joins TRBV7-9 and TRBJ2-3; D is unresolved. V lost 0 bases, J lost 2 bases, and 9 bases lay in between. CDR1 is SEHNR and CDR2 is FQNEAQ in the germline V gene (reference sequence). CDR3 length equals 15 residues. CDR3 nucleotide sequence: TGTGCCAGCAGCTTAGCGCGACCAGCCACAGATACGCAGTATTTT. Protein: CASSLARPATDTQYF.

In nucleotides, the CDR3 is TGTGCCAGCGTCCGCGAGGACAGGGTGGTTTGTGAGCAGTACTTC. Encoded protein: CASVREDRVVCEQYF. V and J are TRBV6-5 and TRBJ2-5, with TRBD1 matching 8 bases. Unmatched junction bases numbered 19, after V lost 8 bases and J lost 11 bases. CDR3 length: 15 residues. Germline values: CDR1 MNHEY, CDR2 SVGAGI.

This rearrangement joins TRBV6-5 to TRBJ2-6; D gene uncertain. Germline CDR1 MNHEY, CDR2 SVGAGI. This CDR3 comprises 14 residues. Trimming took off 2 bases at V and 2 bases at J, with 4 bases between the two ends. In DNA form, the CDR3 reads TGTGCCAGCAGTTACAAGACTGGGGCCAACGTCCTGACTTTC. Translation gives CASSYKTGANVLTF.

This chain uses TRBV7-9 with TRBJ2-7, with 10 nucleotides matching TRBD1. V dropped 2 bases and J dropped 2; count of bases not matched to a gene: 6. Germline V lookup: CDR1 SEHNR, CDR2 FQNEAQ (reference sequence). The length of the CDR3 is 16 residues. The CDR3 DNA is TGTGCCAGCAGCTTAACGGGACAGGGGAAAGCCTACGAGCAGTACTTC. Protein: CASSLTGQGKAYEQYF.